The 25 T cell receptor beta chains below all came from one sample that was sequenced in a study of blood T cells in healthy people across ages. Sample-barcoded 5' priming and a J-beta primer mix drove a second PCR of roughly 6 to 12 cycles. TCRdb ran MiXCR on the 5' RACE reads and lists one entry per CDR3 protein. The sample shows over 600,000 distinct CDR3 sequences, 20% to 25% of them seen only once. Sequencing was carried out using blood. Every receptor here comes from a man aged 65 to 85 in good health.

The chain has TRBV5-4 and TRBJ1-1, with 7 bases fitting TRBD1. V was pared by 4 bases and J by 9 bases, with 6 bases of the junction left unmatched. CDR3 length equals 12 residues. Germline-derived CDR1 and CDR2 are SGHNT and YYREEE (reference sequence). The CDR3 DNA sequence: TGTGCCAGCAGCACCCCGGGACAGAAAGCTTTCTTT. Translated, it gives CASSTPGQKAFF.

About this clonotype itself: A much bigger clone sits one base away, suggesting this may be a read error. This chain connects TRBV7-9 to TRBJ2-5, with D unresolved. Germline V lookup: CDR1 SEHNR, CDR2 FQNEAQ (reference sequence). The CDR3 is 14 amino acids. CDR3 protein: CASSFEPHQEAQYF. CDR3 nucleotide sequence: TGTGCCAGCAGCTTTGAACCGCACCAAGAGGCCCAGTACTTC.

This clonotype appeared a few times. V is TRBV7-2 and J is TRBJ2-5; TRBD2 aligns across 7 bases. The CDR3 has 15 residues. Germline-derived CDR1 and CDR2 are SGHTA and FQGNSA. Germline trimming cut 2 bases from V and 2 bases from J; bases unmatched to any gene: 5. The CDR3 DNA follows: TGTGCCAGCAGCTTACGCGGGAGTGGACAAGAGACCCAGTACTTC. Translating it yields CASSLRGSGQETQYF.

J is TRBJ2-3 and V is TRBV12-3 or TRBV12-4, with 8 bases matching TRBD2. The ends lost 5 bases at V and 13 bases at J; junction bases unmatched: 20. This CDR3 spans 16 amino acids. The CDR3 DNA follows: TGTGCCAGCAGTCGGACTAGCAGAAGGAGCGCAGATGTGGAGTATTTT. It yields the protein CASSRTSRRSADVEYF.

The chain joins TRBV7-2 to TRBJ2-1; no clear D. CDR1 and CDR2 from the germline V gene are SGHTA and FQGNSA. This CDR3 contains 16 residues. V was clipped by 1 base and J by 5 bases, with 15 bases between them. CDR3 DNA sequence: TGTGCCAGCAGCTTAGGTGGGCTACGGTCCCACAATGAGCAGTTCTTC. Translation: CASSLGGLRSHNEQFF.

In this sample, this clonotype turned up a few times. The V gene is TRBV12-3 or TRBV12-4, the J gene TRBJ1-5; possibly TRBD1 for D (5 bases). The CDR3 covers 15 residues. Trimming pared 5 bases from V and 4 bases from J, leaving 15 bases between. The CDR3 coding sequence is TGTGCCAGCAGTCCCGGGCAGGGCCTTAATCAGCCCCAGCATTTT. Its translation: CASSPGQGLNQPQHF.

This clonotype was seen a few times. The genes are TRBV20-1 and TRBJ1-5; 9 bases match TRBD1. CDR1 is DFQATT and CDR2 is SNEGSKA in the germline V gene (reference sequence). Trimming at V came to 6 bases and at J to 4 bases, leaving 10 bases not matched to a gene. CDR3 size: 15 residues. As DNA, the CDR3 is TGCAGTGCACTACAGGGGGCCGTGTGGAATCAGCCCCAGCATTTT. It is translated as CSALQGAVWNQPQHF.

The sample holds a few counts of this clonotype. The chain is built from TRBV3-1 and TRBJ2-3; 10 positions agree with TRBD2. This CDR3 spans 16 amino acids. Per germline, CDR1 LGHDT and CDR2 YNNKEL (reference sequence). The V and J ends lost 1 base and 3 bases, in that order; junction bases with no gene match: 4. CDR3 in DNA: TGTGCCAGCAGCCAAGGAAAACTAGCGGGAACAGATACGCAGTATTTT. As protein: CASSQGKLAGTDTQYF.

This clonotype turned up a few times. The chain recombines TRBV5-6 with TRBJ2-5, with D perhaps TRBD1 (6 bases). The germline CDR1 and CDR2 sequences are SGHDT and YYEEEE. CDR3 length: 11 amino acids. Trimming removed 5 bases at V and 9 bases at J, with 11 bases between. The CDR3 spells CASSFRGSQYF. In nucleotides, the CDR3 is TGTGCCAGCAGTTTCAGGGGATCCCAGTACTTC.

This clonotype came up a few times. The rearrangement joins TRBV25-1 to TRBJ2-5; TRBD2 is a possible D gene (5 bases). The germline gives CDR1 MGHDK, CDR2 SYGVNS. The CDR3 covers 14 residues. V was shortened by 2 bases and J by 5 bases, with 12 bases between the two germline ends. DNA of the CDR3: TGTGCCAGCAGTGAAATGGAGGTGTCGGAGACCCAGTACTTC. Protein product: CASSEMEVSETQYF.

The chain recombines TRBV27 with TRBJ1-2; D perhaps matches TRBD1 (5 bases). The germline V gene has CDR1 MNHEY and CDR2 SMNVEV (reference sequence). This CDR3 comprises 15 residues. V was shortened by 1 base and J by 2 bases, with 11 bases between the two germline ends. CDR3 region: CASSLWGGHNYGYTF. The CDR3 DNA reads as TGTGCCAGCAGTTTATGGGGGGGTCACAACTATGGCTACACCTTC.

The rearrangement joins TRBV3-1 to TRBJ1-2, with D perhaps matching TRBD1 (5 bases). Germline V gene lookup returns CDR1 LGHDT and CDR2 YNNKEL (reference sequence). The CDR3 length is 12 residues. Deletions cut 4 bases from V and 7 bases from J, with 10 bases between. CDR3 DNA sequence: TGTGCCAGCAGCCCAGTGGGGGTTGGCTACACCTTC. Translation gives CASSPVGVGYTF.

The chain employs TRBV10-3 and TRBJ2-5; TRBD1 might be the D (5 bases). The J call may be wrong; the DNA end is better matched by TRBJ2-7. The CDR3 extends over 15 amino acids. Per the germline V gene, CDR1 is ENHRY and CDR2 is SYGVKD. The DNA for the CDR3 is TGTGCCATCAGTGAGAGGGCAGGGATGTCCTACGAGCAGTACTTC. Amino acid sequence: CAISERAGMSYEQYF.

The rearrangement links TRBV7-2 to TRBJ1-4; D perhaps matches TRBD1 (5 bases). The CDR3 is made up of 14 amino acids. CDR1 is SGHTA and CDR2 is FQGNSA in the germline V gene. Trimming took 3 bases from V and 7 from J, leaving 12 bases between them. CDR3 in DNA: TGTGCCAGCAGCTTCCGGGCAGGGCGTGAAAAACTGTTTTTT. Encoded protein: CASSFRAGREKLFF.

The chain couples TRBV3-1 to TRBJ2-5; D not resolved. Trimming removed 9 bases from V and 5 bases from J, with 16 bases in between. The CDR3 runs to 13 residues. The germline V gene has CDR1 LGHDT and CDR2 YNNKEL (reference sequence). The CDR3 DNA follows: TGTGCCAGTCGGGTCCCCGGGCGGGAGACCCAGTACTTC. Its protein product is CASRVPGRETQYF.

This chain connects TRBV5-1 to TRBJ1-2; D is possibly TRBD1 (5 bases). Germline-derived CDR1 and CDR2 are SGHRS and YFSETQ. The CDR3 is 15 residues long. V dropped 0 bases and J dropped 2 bases, with 11 bases sitting between them. CDR3 in DNA: TGCGCCAGCAGCTTGGGTGAGGGGCTCAACTATGGCTACACCTTC. Protein product: CASSLGEGLNYGYTF.

CDR3 sequence: CASSYPGGAQHF. The CDR3 region has the DNA TGTGCCAGCAGTTACCCTGGAGGGGCCCAGCATTTT. The chain has TRBV6-2 or TRBV6-3 and TRBJ1-5; D is perhaps TRBD1 (5 bases). The CDR3 is 12 amino acids. The V and J ends lost 2 bases and 11 bases respectively, with 10 bases between them. The V gene's germline CDR1 is MNHEY and CDR2 SVGEGT.

This clonotype was found a few times. The chain combines TRBV3-1 with TRBJ2-1, with D perhaps TRBD2 (6 bases). The CDR3 length is 15 residues. Looked up from germline, CDR1 is LGHDT and CDR2 is YNNKEL (reference sequence). The germline V and J ends were trimmed by 1 base and 9 bases, with 16 bases remaining between them. CDR3 DNA sequence: TGTGCCAGCAGCCAAGGAGTCGCCACCGGGGGTGAGCAGTTCTTC. As protein: CASSQGVATGGEQFF.

This clonotype occurred a few times. The gene calls are TRBV7-9 and TRBJ2-2, with D perhaps TRBD2 (5 bases). CDR1 and CDR2 from the germline V gene are SEHNR and FQNEAQ (reference sequence). This CDR3 has 14 amino acids. Trimming removed 6 bases at V and 6 bases at J, with 14 bases between. The CDR3 is CASSQDSRAGELFF. The CDR3 nucleotides are TGTGCCAGCAGTCAGGACTCGAGGGCCGGGGAGCTGTTTTTT.

This clonotype has just a few counts. This chain connects TRBV5-1 to TRBJ2-7, with D perhaps matching TRBD1 (6 bases). The germline V gene has CDR1 SGHRS and CDR2 YFSETQ. Trimming cost V 5 bases and J 3 bases, with 21 bases left between them. CDR3 length: 16 residues. CDR3 DNA sequence: TGCGCCAGCAGAAAAACTAATTCCGGGACACACTACGAGCAGTACTTC. This codes for CASRKTNSGTHYEQYF.

This clonotype was picked up a small number of times. One end of the junction fails to match germline, which may point to a read error. The CDR3 DNA reads as TGTGCTAGCAGCTGGGGAGTCGCGGAGACCCAGTACTTC. Its translation: CASSWGVAETQYF. The J gene is TRBJ2-5, the V gene TRBV7-7, with TRBD2 as a possible D gene (5 bases). This CDR3 is 13 amino acids long. CDR1 SSHAT and CDR2 FNYEAQ come from the germline V gene (reference sequence).

This clonotype has a handful of counts. This chain links TRBV24-1 with TRBJ2-2; D possibly corresponds to TRBD1 (5 bases). CDR3 length: 13 amino acids. Looked up from germline, CDR1 is KGHDR and CDR2 is SFDVKD. Trimming cost V 5 bases and J 4 bases, with 7 bases left between them. CDR3 sequence: CATSARATGELFF. Here the CDR3 DNA reads TGTGCCACCAGTGCCAGGGCCACCGGGGAGCTGTTTTTT.

This clonotype has at least ten counts. The rearrangement uses TRBV5-5 and TRBJ1-2; perhaps TRBD1 as D (6 bases). The CDR3 loop spans 15 amino acids. CDR1 is SGHKS, CDR2 YYEKEE, per germline (reference sequence). The V gene lost 0 bases and the J gene lost 7 bases, with 16 bases spanning the gap. CDR3 bases: TGTGCCAGCAGCTTGGCGAAAACAGGGACGGTTGGCTACACCTTC. Protein sequence: CASSLAKTGTVGYTF.

This chain links TRBV7-2 with TRBJ2-1, with TRBD2 matching 13 bases. The CDR3 is made up of 16 amino acids. Per the germline V gene, CDR1 is SGHTA and CDR2 is FQGNSA. The J segment lost 8 bases and the V segment lost 5 bases, leaving 9 bases of the junction unmatched. The DNA of the CDR3 is TGTGCCAGCAGCACCTCACTAGCGGGAGGGCCGGATGAGCAGTTCTTC. Translation gives CASSTSLAGGPDEQFF.

The chain uses TRBV15 and TRBJ2-5; D perhaps matches TRBD1 (6 bases). This CDR3 is built from 15 residues. Germline CDR1 is LNHNV and CDR2 is YYDKDF (reference sequence). The V end was cut by 1 base, the J end by 2 bases, with 11 bases between. The CDR3 DNA is TGTGCCACCAGCAGAGCTCCGCAGGGGCAAGAGACCCAGTACTTC. It is translated as CATSRAPQGQETQYF.